A single sample is the source of the 20 T cell receptor beta chains below, sequenced in a study of blood T cells in healthy people across ages (dated by TCRdb to about 2015). Library generation was performed with 5' RACE. Sequencing instrument: Illumina HiSeq 2500. The second PCR ran for about 7 to 11 cycles and used a J-beta primer mix along with a sample-barcoded 5' primer. The public sequencing data were trimmed at Q25 with fastp and processed into clonotypes with MiXCR by TCRdb, which kept only in-frame beta chains. Every entry covers one CDR3 protein and lists the most common genes and DNA from its rows. The sample contains about 970,000 distinct CDR3 sequences, just over 50% of them found a single time. Clones ranked in the top ten supply 20% to 25% of the sample. The specimen was blood. The source of these receptors is a woman aged 55 to 70 in good health.

This clonotype was seen just once. The chain recombines TRBV28 with TRBJ2-7; D could derive from TRBD1 or TRBD2 (6 bases each). This CDR3 region has 15 residues. In germline, CDR1 is MDHEN, CDR2 SYDVKM. Trimming pared 3 bases from V and 0 bases from J, leaving 12 bases between. CDR3 in amino acids: CASSFRGGRSYEQYF. As DNA, the CDR3 is TGTGCCAGCAGTTTCCGAGGGGGGCGCTCCTACGAGCAGTACTTC.

This clonotype has a handful of counts. This sequence joins TRBV28 and TRBJ2-3, with 8 nucleotides matching TRBD2. CDR1 and CDR2 from the germline V gene are MDHEN and SYDVKM. V shed 8 bases and J 3 bases; nucleotides not matched to a gene: 7. The CDR3 spans 14 residues. This CDR3 reads CASLRGGATDTQYF. CDR3 coding DNA: TGTGCCAGCCTTCGGGGGGGGGCGACAGATACGCAGTATTTT.

The V and J genes are TRBV5-5 and TRBJ2-7; D tentatively reads TRBD1 or TRBD2 (5 bases each). The J call may be incorrect, as the DNA end agrees better with TRBJ2-5. Germline CDR1 and CDR2: SGHKS and YYEKEE (reference sequence). The CDR3 is 13 residues long. CDR3 nucleotide sequence: TGTGCCAGCAGCTGGGACCCCGAGGAGACCCAGTACTTC. Translating gives CASSWDPEETQYF.

A word on this clonotype: A much larger clone differs by one base, so this may be a read error. The chain joins TRBV6-2 or TRBV6-3 to TRBJ2-1; D is unclear. This CDR3 has 13 amino acids. Germline CDR1 and CDR2: MNHEY and SVGEGT. CDR3 coding DNA: TGTGCCAGCGCCATCTTAACCTACAATGGGCAGTTCTTC. It translates to CASAILTYNGQFF.

V gene TRBV25-1 combines with J gene TRBJ1-6, with D hard to call. V shed 8 bases and J shed 0 bases, with 5 bases lying between them. CDR3 length: 13 amino acids. Germline values: CDR1 MGHDK, CDR2 SYGVNS. CDR3 in amino acids: CASQSSYNSPLHF. CDR3 sequence (DNA): TGTGCCAGCCAAAGCTCCTATAATTCACCCCTCCACTTT.

DNA of the CDR3: TGTGCCAGCAGCCCAGGACTAGCTAATGAGCAGTACTTC. It codes for CASSPGLANEQYF. The genes are TRBV7-3 and TRBJ2-5; 8 nucleotides align to TRBD2. V was pared by 5 bases and J by 11 bases, with 10 bases of the junction left unmatched. The CDR3 runs to 13 residues. CDR1 SGHTA and CDR2 FQGTGA come from the germline V gene.

CDR3 in DNA: TGTGCCAGCAGCGGACATCCCATGACCTACGAGCAGTACTTC. This codes for CASSGHPMTYEQYF. The chain combines TRBV25-1 with TRBJ2-7; the D gene is possibly TRBD1 (5 bases). The CDR3 has 14 amino acids. CDR1 and CDR2 from the germline V gene are MGHDK and SYGVNS. V lost 6 bases and J lost 2, with 14 bases in between.

The chain recombines TRBV7-2 with TRBJ2-5; D call uncertain. Germline CDR1 is SGHTA and CDR2 is FQGNSA. V was shortened by 0 bases and J by 1 base, with 9 bases between the two germline ends. This CDR3 comprises 15 residues. The CDR3 DNA reads as TGTGCCAGCAGCTTAGCGATCCAGGTCCAAGAGACCCAGTACTTC. This encodes CASSLAIQVQETQYF.

Only a few counts were recorded for this clonotype. The chain employs TRBV6-2 or TRBV6-3 and TRBJ1-1; D not resolved. The CDR3 runs to 13 residues. V dropped 2 bases and J dropped 11 bases, with 15 bases sitting between them. Germline lookup yields CDR1 MNHEY and CDR2 SVGEGT. CDR3 sequence (DNA): TGTGCCAGCAGTTACGCCTCCGGACCCGAGGCTTTCTTT. Protein product: CASSYASGPEAFF.

The CDR3 loop reads CASSPGVGHTDTQYF. The CDR3 DNA is TGTGCCAGCAGTCCTGGAGTGGGGCACACAGATACGCAGTATTTT. V gene TRBV27 combines with J gene TRBJ2-3; D is perhaps TRBD1 (5 bases). Germline lookup yields CDR1 MNHEY and CDR2 SMNVEV (reference sequence). CDR3 size: 15 residues. V lost 5 bases and J lost 2, with 14 bases in between.

As to this clonotype: Mismatch with germline at one junction end may stem from a read error. The chain is built from TRBV3-1 and TRBJ1-6; TRBD1 might be the D (6 bases). Germline V gene data show CDR1 as LGHDT and CDR2 as YNNKEL (reference sequence). The length of the CDR3 is 14 residues. For the CDR3, the DNA is TGTGCCAGCGCGCGGACAGACCTTAATTCGCCCCTCCACTTT. It encodes CASARTDLNSPLHF.

With regard to this clonotype: The junction does not match germline at one end; this may be a read error. The rearrangement uses TRBV6-1 and TRBJ2-5; D gene uncertain. This CDR3 contains 13 residues. Germline values: CDR1 MNHNS, CDR2 SASEGT. The CDR3 sequence is CASSSRNQGTQYF. The CDR3 coding sequence is TGTGCCAGCAGTTCACGGAACCAAGGGACCCAGTACTTC.

The chain joins TRBV15 to TRBJ2-5; D is undetermined. Germline V gene sequence: CDR1 LNHNV, CDR2 YYDKDF (reference sequence). The CDR3 consists of 14 residues. V was shortened by 0 bases and J by 6 bases, with 11 bases between the two germline ends. The CDR3 sequence: CATSREPGEKTQYF. The CDR3 DNA follows: TGTGCCACCAGCAGAGAGCCAGGCGAGAAGACCCAGTACTTC.

This sequence joins TRBV6-6 and TRBJ2-7; D uncertain. CDR1 is MNHNY and CDR2 is SVGAGI in the germline V gene (reference sequence). Trimming stripped 5 bases from V and 5 bases from J, with 10 bases between. The CDR3 contains 12 residues. The CDR3 here is CASSVVTNEQYF. The CDR3 region has the DNA TGTGCCAGCAGTGTCGTTACGAACGAGCAGTACTTC.

The chain employs TRBV20-1 and TRBJ1-4; 7 nucleotides agree with TRBD1. J lost 11 bases, V lost 3 bases, and 12 bases had no gene match. CDR1 DFQATT and CDR2 SNEGSKA come from the germline V gene (reference sequence). The CDR3 has 14 amino acids. Here the CDR3 reads CSASPGQPGGKLFF. The CDR3 bases are TGCAGTGCTAGTCCGGGACAGCCGGGAGGGAAACTGTTTTTT.

The chain joins TRBV23-1 to TRBJ2-3, with 10 bases lining up with TRBD2. TRBV23-1 is flagged as an ORF with uncertain function. Trimming took 10 bases from V and 2 from J; bases not matched to a gene: 12. The CDR3 is 16 amino acids. The CDR3 DNA reads as TGCGCCATTCCGTATCGGACTAGCGGATTCACAGATACGCAGTATTTT. Translated: CAIPYRTSGFTDTQYF.

This rearrangement joins TRBV27 to TRBJ2-7; weak D call: TRBD2 (5 bases). TRBJ2-4 matches the DNA end more closely, so the J call is doubtful. CDR3 length equals 15 residues. Germline V gives CDR1 MNHEY, CDR2 SMNVEV (reference sequence). As DNA, the CDR3 is TGTGCCAGCAGCCGAGGGTCCAGAGGTCTAAACATTCAGTACTTC. Its translation: CASSRGSRGLNIQYF.

This rearrangement joins TRBV3-1 to TRBJ2-1; 11 bases align to TRBD2. The CDR3 is 15 amino acids. V lost 7 bases and J lost 4; bases outside the gene matches: 6. Germline CDR1 reads LGHDT; CDR2 reads YNNKEL (reference sequence). The CDR3 protein is CASTYSGGVYNEQFF. CDR3 sequence (DNA): TGTGCCAGCACCTATAGCGGGGGGGTTTACAATGAGCAGTTCTTC.

This clonotype was counted between two and nine times. The genes are TRBV29-1 and TRBJ1-2, with a weak D call TRBD1 (5 bases). Trimming removed 4 bases from V and 4 bases from J, with 22 bases in between. There are 16 residues in the CDR3. Germline V gene sequence: CDR1 SQVTM, CDR2 ANQGSEA. This chain's CDR3 is CSVALWGEGIFYGYTF. CDR3 bases: TGCAGCGTTGCTCTCTGGGGGGAGGGGATCTTCTATGGCTACACCTTC.

The rearrangement joins TRBV6-2 or TRBV6-3 to TRBJ2-3, with D perhaps matching TRBD1 (5 bases). The CDR3 length is 15 residues. V lost 6 bases to trimming and J lost 1 base, with 14 bases between them. Germline CDR1 and CDR2: MNHEY and SVGEGT. The CDR3 region is CASRKQGTGTDTQYF. The DNA for the CDR3 is TGTGCCAGCAGAAAGCAGGGCACCGGCACAGATACGCAGTATTTT.